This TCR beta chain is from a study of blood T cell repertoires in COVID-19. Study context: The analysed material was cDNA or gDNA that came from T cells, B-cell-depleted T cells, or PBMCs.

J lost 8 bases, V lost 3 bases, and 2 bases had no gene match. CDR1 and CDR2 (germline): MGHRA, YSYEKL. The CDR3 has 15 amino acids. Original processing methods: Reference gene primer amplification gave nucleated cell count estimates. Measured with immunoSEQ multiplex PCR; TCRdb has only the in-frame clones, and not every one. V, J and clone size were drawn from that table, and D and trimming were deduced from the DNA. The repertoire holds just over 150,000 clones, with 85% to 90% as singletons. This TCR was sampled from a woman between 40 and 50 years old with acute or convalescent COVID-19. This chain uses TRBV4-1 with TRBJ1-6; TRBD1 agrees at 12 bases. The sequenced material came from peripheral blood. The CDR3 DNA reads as TGCGCCAGCAGCCACGGGACAGGGGGCGATTCACCCCTCCACTTT. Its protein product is CASSHGTGGDSPLHF.